This TCR beta chain was captured in a study of vaccination and CD4 T cells after COVID-19. The assay that was used to sequence DNA from cultured CD4+ T cells was the Oncomine TCR Beta short-read assay. TCRdb passed the PCR reads through MiXCR, listing each CDR3 protein once. The sample has fewer than 15,000 distinct CDR3 sequences; around 47% are singletons. With regard to this clonotype: The antigen is unknown.

As for treatment: roughly 11-day PBMC culture with coronavirus spike peptide pools or control peptides (ViraFEST assay). Deletions cut 3 bases from V and 5 bases from J, with 17 bases between. Looked up from germline, CDR1 is SGHDT and CDR2 is YYEEEE. The CDR3 length is 15 residues. The chain recombines TRBV5-6 with TRBJ1-2; perhaps TRBD1 as D (5 bases). The material sequenced was CD4+ T cells from blood, cultured in vitro. The origin of this receptor is a human donor who had recovered from COVID-19. CDR3 nucleotides: TGTGCCAGCAGCTCGTCCCCGACAGAGAGTTATGGCTACACCTTC. It is translated as CASSSSPTESYGYTF.